The table lists the clone carrying this T cell receptor (beta chain) with many counts. This sample was taken from a study of human T cells and chemical hapten exposure. The trim removed 8 bases at V and 12 bases at J, leaving 13 bases unmatched. The CDR3 sequence is 13 residues long. Germline assignment: CDR1 SQVTM and CDR2 ANQGSEA. TCRdb re-called the RACE reads through MiXCR, storing one row per CDR3 protein. The sample contains around 120,000 distinct CDR3 sequences, 11% of which appear only once. Time point specified: patch test 1, 2 weeks after DPC sensitization. Treatment in this sample: therapeutic diphenylcyclopropenone sensitization with weekly scalp DPC. Blood draws came before every patch-test application.

The receptor was isolated from a woman between 35 and 50 years old with alopecia areata. Some clones in this sample may be carry-over from other donors' samples. Sample: whole blood, taken in connection with sensitization to the hapten diphenylcyclopropenone (DPC). This rearrangement joins TRBV29-1 to TRBJ2-1; 10 bases agree with TRBD2. This chain's CDR3 is CSTRASGSFWQFF. The CDR3 nucleotides read TGCAGCACCCGGGCTAGCGGGAGTTTCTGGCAGTTCTTC.